Detailed here is one TCR beta chain. Treatment here: preoperative locoregional IRX-2 cytokine immunotherapy. Patients received preoperative, locoregional IRX-2 cytokine immunotherapy in a phase Ib study. Data came from immunoSEQ multiplex PCR; TCRdb stores just in-frame clones and leaves some out. The data contain approximately 96,000 clones, roughly 85% of them singletons. These data originate in a study of preoperative IRX-2 immunotherapy in early breast cancer. The origin of this receptor is a human donor with breast cancer. The sequencing used tumor tissue, collected after IRX-2 immunotherapy.

CDR3 nucleotides: TGTGCCAGTAGTCGAACAGGGAAGCAGCCCCAGCATTTT. Translating gives CASSRTGKQPQHF. The genes are TRBV19 and TRBJ1-5, with D perhaps matching TRBD1 (6 bases). This CDR3 is built from 13 residues. V was pared by 5 bases and J by 7 bases, with 12 bases between. CDR1 and CDR2 from the germline V gene are LNHDA and SQIVND (reference sequence).